The rows below give T cell receptor beta chains drawn from one sample of a study of graft-versus-host responses after intestinal transplantation. Measured with immunoSEQ multiplex PCR; TCRdb has only the in-frame clones, and not every one. The table has about 8,300 clones, roughly 90% seen once. Sequencing used PBMCs, obtained around 31 days after intestinal transplant. The source is a human patient who received an intestinal transplant, so some T cells may come from the graft donor. Each CDR3 is given with its conserved first and last residue. The D gene is left open where the match is weak. The listing skips clone size in some rows; elsewhere it reads once, few, many or a size class.

TRBV5-8	.	TRBJ2-1	.	TGTGCCAGCAGCTTGGGGCAGGGTAGGAATGAGCAGTTCTTC	CASSLGQGRNEQFF
TRBV6-1	.	TRBJ1-5	.	TGTGCCAGCAGTGAATTTAGACGGATTAGCAATCAGCCCCAGCATTTT	CASSEFRRISNQPQHF
TRBV11-3	.	TRBJ2-7	.	TGTGCCAGCAGCTTAGAACCGCGTTACTACGAGCAGTACTTC	CASSLEPRYYEQYF
TRBV2	.	TRBJ1-2	.	TGTGCCAGCAGTGAAGTAGGGGCATTTAACTATGGCTACACCTTC	CASSEVGAFNYGYTF
TRBV9	.	TRBJ2-7	TRBD2	TGTGCCAGCAGCGTCAGCGGGGGCCCCTACGAGCAGTACTTC	CASSVSGGPYEQYF
TRBV19	.	TRBJ1-2	.	TGTGCCAGTACCCCGCAGGGGACCTATGGCTACACCTTC	CASTPQGTYGYTF
TRBV5-1	.	TRBJ1-1	.	TGCGCCAGCAGCTTGTCATTTCAGGCGCTGGCTAATCCGGCTTTCTTT	CASSLSFQALANPAFF
TRBV4-2	.	TRBJ2-2	.	TGTGCCAGCAGCCAAGCGGTGGAACCCGGGGAGCTGTTTTTT	CASSQAVEPGELFF
TRBV27	once	TRBJ1-2	TRBD1	TGTGCCAGCAGGCCGCTGCTTGGGACAGGGGGCAACTATGGCTACACCTTC	CASRPLLGTGGNYGYTF
TRBV12-5	.	TRBJ1-5	.	TGTGCTAGTGCCCCCTCGCGGTATAGCAATCAGCCCCAGCATTTT	CASAPSRYSNQPQHF
TRBV5-4	.	TRBJ2-1	.	TGTGCCAGCATCCCCTCTGCCGGGGGCGATGAGCAGTTCTTC	CASIPSAGGDEQFF
TRBV19	.	TRBJ1-1	.	TGTGCCAGTAGTATAGATCTAGACGAGACAGATAACACTGAAGCTTTCTTT	CASSIDLDETDNTEAFF
TRBV5-6	.	TRBJ2-3	.	TGTGCCAGCAGCTTGGGGTCATGGAATACGCAGTATTTT	CASSLGSWNTQYF
TRBV20-1	.	TRBJ1-1	.	TGCAGTGCTAGAGATCTTGAGGCTTTCTTT	CSARDLEAFF
TRBV1	.	TRBJ2-3	.	TGCACCAGCAGCCATGATCTCGGACTAGCGGAGAAAGATACGCAGTATTTT	CTSSHDLGLAEKDTQYF
TRBV4-1	.	TRBJ2-1	.	TGCGCCAGCAGCCAAGTCCCGTACCTCCTTGAGCAGTTCTTC	CASSQVPYLLEQFF
TRBV5-1	.	TRBJ2-1	.	TGCGCCAGCAGCTTGTCTTGGGGGAGCTCCTACAATGAGCAGTTCTTC	CASSLSWGSSYNEQFF
TRBV7-6	few	TRBJ2-7	.	TGTGCCAGCAGCCCAGCGGGTTACGAGCAGTACTTC	CASSPAGYEQYF
TRBV7-2	.	TRBJ2-7	.	TGTGCCAGCAGCTTAGGTCCCTCCTACGAGCAGTACTTC	CASSLGPSYEQYF
TRBV5-4	.	TRBJ2-7	.	TGTGCCAGCAGCTTCACAGGGAGCCACGAGCAGTACTTC	CASSFTGSHEQYF
TRBV7-9	.	TRBJ2-7	.	TGTGCCAGCAGCAAAGCCGGGACACCCTACGAGCAGTACTTC	CASSKAGTPYEQYF
TRBV5-4	.	TRBJ2-5	TRBD2	TGTGCCAGCAGCCTGGAGGGACTAGCGGAAGAGACCCAGTACTTC	CASSLEGLAEETQYF
TRBV7-3	.	TRBJ1-1	TRBD1	TGTGCCAGCGGGACAGGGACGAACACTGAAGCTTTCTTT	CASGTGTNTEAFF
TRBV19	.	TRBJ1-1	.	TGTGCCAGTAGTCTCCTTTTTTTCCTGAACACTGAAGCTTTCTTT	CASSLLFFLNTEAFF